This passage covers 14 T cell receptor beta chains from one sample sequenced in a study of beta chain features in type 1 diabetes. Overall study results and limits: All four CD4+ subsets from Type 1 diabetes patients carried moderately but significantly shorter TCRB CDR3s.

The investigators reverse transcribed all of the isolated RNA, so they sequenced expressed TCRB transcripts. Generated by immunoSEQ multiplex PCR, the TCRdb table keeps only in-frame clones and is missing some. The sample contains roughly 700,000 clones, 13% of which appear only once. Which antigens these TCRs recognize remains unknown. Material for sequencing was naive CD4+ T cells from blood. All receptors come from a man between 18 and 35 years old with type 1 diabetes.

The V gene is TRBV5-6, the J gene TRBJ2-4; 9 nucleotides align to TRBD2. The CDR3 runs 15 residues. V lost 1 base and J lost 4; bases outside the gene matches: 3. Per the germline V gene, CDR1 is SGHDT and CDR2 is YYEEEE. DNA for the CDR3: TGTGCCAGCAGCTTGCTAGCGGGGACAAAAAACATTCAGTACTTC. Translation: CASSLLAGTKNIQYF.

This clone was seen a few times. The chain combines TRBV25-1 with TRBJ1-2; D is perhaps TRBD1 (5 bases). The V end was cut by 0 bases, the J end by 7 bases, with 15 bases between. Germline V gives CDR1 MGHDK, CDR2 SYGVNS. CDR3 size: 15 residues. CDR3 loop: CASSEYGRDSGGYTF. In nucleotides, the CDR3 is TGTGCCAGCAGTGAATATGGCAGGGATAGTGGTGGCTACACCTTC.

The chain carries TRBV4-1 and TRBJ2-4, with 9 positions matching TRBD2. Trimming at V came to 1 base and at J to 2 bases, leaving 9 bases not matched to a gene. This CDR3 contains 18 residues. CDR1 and CDR2 (germline): MGHRA, YSYEKL. This CDR3 is CASSQGRVAGESKNIQYF. In DNA form, the CDR3 reads TGCGCCAGCAGCCAAGGTCGGGTAGCGGGGGAATCCAAAAACATTCAGTACTTC.

This clone was counted only a few times. The gene calls are TRBV19 and TRBJ1-1; TRBD1 aligns across 8 bases. V was pared by 6 bases and J by 3 bases, with 6 bases of the junction left unmatched. The CDR3 runs to 14 residues. From germline, CDR1 is LNHDA and CDR2 SQIVND (reference sequence). In DNA form, the CDR3 reads TGTGCCAGTAGGTGGACAGGGATTGACACTGAAGCTTTCTTT. This gives the protein CASRWTGIDTEAFF.

The J gene is TRBJ2-5, the V gene TRBV10-3; possible D gene TRBD1, 6 bases. V shed 4 bases and J shed 0 bases, with 9 bases lying between them. The CDR3 is 14 residues long. CDR1 is ENHRY and CDR2 is SYGVKD in the germline V gene. CDR3 sequence reads: CAISGRGDQETQYF. The CDR3 DNA reads as TGTGCCATCAGTGGCAGGGGAGACCAAGAGACCCAGTACTTC.

This clone has only one observation. The CDR3 bases are TGTGCCAGTAGTATAGTGGGGGACAGGGACGGCGAGCAGTACTTC. Protein: CASSIVGDRDGEQYF. The gene calls are TRBV19 and TRBJ2-7; TRBD1 agrees at 9 bases. This CDR3 has 15 amino acids. The V gene's germline CDR1 is LNHDA and CDR2 SQIVND (reference sequence). Unmatched junction bases numbered 7, after V lost 1 base and J lost 6 bases.

This clone has a handful of counts. V usage is TRBV6-1 and J usage is TRBJ2-3; the match to TRBD1 covers 10 bases. The CDR3 has 17 amino acids. Germline lookup yields CDR1 MNHNS and CDR2 SASEGT. Trimming cost V 2 bases and J 7 bases; bases outside gene matches: 12. CDR3 region: CASSELETGGVGNTQYF. In DNA, the CDR3 is TGTGCCAGCAGTGAATTGGAGACAGGGGGCGTGGGTAATACGCAGTATTTT.

This clone was counted a few times. The chain uses TRBV11-1 and TRBJ2-5; D may be TRBD1 (6 bases). Germline V CDR1 and CDR2: SGHAT, FQDESV (reference sequence). The CDR3 runs 16 residues. Trimming cost V 5 bases and J 0 bases, with 16 bases left between them. CDR3 in amino acids: CASSPTGHPYQETQYF. The DNA of the CDR3 is TGTGCCAGCAGCCCGACGGGACACCCTTACCAAGAGACCCAGTACTTC.

V and J are TRBV4-1 and TRBJ2-5, with 10 positions matching TRBD2. V lost 3 bases, J lost 5 bases, and 9 bases stayed unmatched. The CDR3 runs 16 residues. The V gene's germline CDR1 is MGHRA and CDR2 YSYEKL. Written as DNA, the CDR3 is TGCGCCAGCAGCCATATCCAGCGGGGGGGTGTGGAGACCCAGTACTTC. It translates to CASSHIQRGGVETQYF.

The sample holds a few counts of this clone. This chain links TRBV29-1 with TRBJ1-1; D is undetermined. The CDR3 is made up of 13 amino acids. The germline V gene encodes CDR1 SQVTM and CDR2 ANQGSEA. The V gene lost 5 bases and the J gene lost 4 bases, with 14 bases spanning the gap. CDR3 sequence (DNA): TGCAGCGTTCGTCGGGGTTCGGGCACTGAAGCTTTCTTT. Translating gives CSVRRGSGTEAFF.

This chain uses TRBV18 with TRBJ1-2; the D is unclear. This CDR3 has 13 residues. The germline V and J ends were trimmed by 1 base and 5 bases, with 8 bases remaining between them. Per germline, CDR1 KGHSH and CDR2 LQKENI. As DNA, the CDR3 is TGTGCCAGCTCACCACTCCCCAGATATGGCTACACCTTC. Residues: CASSPLPRYGYTF. The entire variable domain, with the rest obtained from reference TRBV18 and TRBJ1-2, is as follows: NAGVMQNPRHLVRRRGQEARLRCSPMKGHSHVYWYRQLPEEGLKFMVYLQKENIIDESGMPKERFSAEFPKEGPSILRIQQVVRGDSAAYFCASSPLPRYGYTFGSGTRLTVV.

The J gene is TRBJ2-3, the V gene TRBV4-2; no reliable D call. Germline V gene sequence: CDR1 LGHNA, CDR2 YNFKEQ. V gave up 2 bases and J gave up 3 bases, with 15 bases separating them. The CDR3 is 16 amino acids. The CDR3 region has the DNA TGTGCCAGCAGCCAACCCCCCTCCGGATTTACAGATACGCAGTATTTT. This translates into CASSQPPSGFTDTQYF.

This clone was detected a few times. The chain links TRBV25-1 to TRBJ2-7; 8 nucleotides align to TRBD1. Germline assignment: CDR1 MGHDK and CDR2 SYGVNS. The CDR3 loop spans 13 amino acids. Trimming took 6 bases from V and 6 from J; bases not matched to a gene: 7. The chain's CDR3 is CASSRPGGSEQYF. CDR3 DNA: TGTGCCAGCAGCAGACCAGGGGGCAGCGAGCAGTACTTC.

This clone was seen a few times. The CDR3 protein is CASSYRTGAFTEAFF. CDR3 nucleotide sequence: TGTGCCAGCAGTTATAGGACAGGGGCGTTCACTGAAGCTTTCTTT. The chain has TRBV27 and TRBJ1-1, with 9 bases matching TRBD1. Germline trimming cut 4 bases from V and 4 bases from J; bases unmatched to any gene: 7. The CDR3 runs 15 residues. Germline assignment: CDR1 MNHEY and CDR2 SMNVEV (reference sequence).